The entry that follows covers one TCR beta chain sequence. Its specificity is not known. Profiling relied on immunoSEQ multiplex PCR, and the TCRdb table lists in-frame clones only, not all of them. The sample shows some 77,000 clones, 85% to 90% of them seen only once. The data were obtained in a study of identifying expanded T cells in peripheral blood. Whole-study results and caveats: Approximately 1.1 clones differed between technical replicates, versus about 17 and 20 over time. Clone count variance between approximately 2-week samples rose with total template count.

The V segment lost 0 bases and the J segment 4 bases; nucleotides outside the gene matches: 8. This CDR3 has 17 residues. Germline CDR1 reads WNHNN; CDR2 reads SYGVQD (reference sequence). The sequenced sample was blood. The chain uses TRBV10-1 and TRBJ1-5; 8 nucleotides align to TRBD1. The sequence was obtained from a person between 18 and 75 years old in good health. CDR3 in DNA: TGCGCCAGCAGTGAGTCGATATCAGGGGGCGGTAATCAGCCCCAGCATTTT. It specifies CASSESISGGGNQPQHF.